The T cell receptor beta chain described here comes from a study of blood T cells in healthy people across ages. This clonotype showed up just a few times. Antigen: not known. Primed by a sample-barcoded 5' primer and a J-beta primer mix, a second PCR proceeded for 7 to 11 cycles. The template-switch adaptor, which had 12 random nucleotides, put a tag on each cDNA molecule. Per-sample output comprised a minimum of 2.5 million paired-end reads containing CDR3. From the 5' RACE reads, TCRdb called clonotypes with MiXCR, one entry per CDR3 protein. The sample records about 780,000 distinct CDR3 sequences, 46% being singletons. Findings and limits, study-wide: Unsorted PBMC input precluded a conclusive naive versus antigen-experienced comparison.

The germline gives CDR1 DFQATT, CDR2 SNEGSKA (reference sequence). The CDR3 contains 12 residues. V was trimmed by 4 bases and J by 8 bases, leaving 12 bases between them. Every participating donor contributed 7.5 to 10 milliliters of peripheral blood through a draw. This TCR was recovered from a man aged 80 or over in good health. Material for sequencing was blood. The V call is TRBV20-1, the J call TRBJ2-1; D gene uncertain. The DNA of the CDR3 is TGCAGTGCTAACGGGCCCCCTGATGAGCAGTTCTTC. Translation gives CSANGPPDEQFF.